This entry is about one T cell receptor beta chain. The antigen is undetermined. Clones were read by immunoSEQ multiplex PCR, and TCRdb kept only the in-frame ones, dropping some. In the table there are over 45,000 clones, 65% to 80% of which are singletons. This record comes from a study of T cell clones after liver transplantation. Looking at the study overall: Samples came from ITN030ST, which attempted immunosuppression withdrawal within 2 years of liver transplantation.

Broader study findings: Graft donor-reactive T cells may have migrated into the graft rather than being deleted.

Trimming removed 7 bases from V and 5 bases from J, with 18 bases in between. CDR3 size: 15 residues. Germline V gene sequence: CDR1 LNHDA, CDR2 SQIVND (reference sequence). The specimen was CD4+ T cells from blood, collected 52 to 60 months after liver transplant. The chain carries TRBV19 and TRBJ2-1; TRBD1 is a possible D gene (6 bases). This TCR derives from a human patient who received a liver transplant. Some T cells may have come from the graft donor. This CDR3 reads CASTSQGSSHNEQFF. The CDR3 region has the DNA TGTGCCAGTACAAGCCAGGGGTCCAGTCACAATGAGCAGTTCTTC. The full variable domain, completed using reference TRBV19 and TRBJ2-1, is DGGITQSPKYLFRKEGQNVTLSCEQNLNHDAMYWYRQDPGQGLRLIYYSQIVNDFQKGDIAEGYSVSREKKESFPLTVTSAQKNPTAFYLCASTSQGSSHNEQFFGPGTRLTVL.